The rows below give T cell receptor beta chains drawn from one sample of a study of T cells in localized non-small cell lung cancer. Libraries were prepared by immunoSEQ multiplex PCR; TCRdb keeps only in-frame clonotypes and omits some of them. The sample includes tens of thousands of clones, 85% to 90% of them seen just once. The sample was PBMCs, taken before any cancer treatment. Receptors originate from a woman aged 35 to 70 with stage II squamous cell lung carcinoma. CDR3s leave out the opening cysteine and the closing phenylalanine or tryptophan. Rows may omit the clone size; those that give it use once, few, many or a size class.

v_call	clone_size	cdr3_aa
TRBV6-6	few	ASSYSLREIHEQY
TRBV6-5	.	ASSYTGNTGELF
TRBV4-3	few	ASSPRERGDEQY
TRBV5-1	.	ASSRGLANEQF
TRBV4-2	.	ASSQLAGDPSEQF
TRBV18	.	ASSPGTGGETQY
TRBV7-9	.	ASSLGPLTDTQY
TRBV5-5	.	ASSLTPKNTEAF
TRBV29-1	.	SVRPGQGISYEQY
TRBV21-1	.	ASSTLTGESNDEKLF
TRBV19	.	ASSPQGLRTDTQY
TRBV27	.	ASRGTSGTDGNEQF
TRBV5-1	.	ASSAQGGTGGGYT
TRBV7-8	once	ASSSYEGHQPQH
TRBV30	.	AWSGWQSQETQY
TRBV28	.	ASSLGGGRITEAF
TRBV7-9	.	ASTEGLADYEQY
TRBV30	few	AWRSDPGGTEAF
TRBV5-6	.	ASTKQGRPFYEQY
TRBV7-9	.	ASSLALIARTF
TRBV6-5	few	ASSLRNTEAF
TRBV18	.	ASSPQQGSDTQY
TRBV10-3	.	AISESQGEITDTQY
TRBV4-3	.	ASAAYRGNTGELF
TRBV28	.	ASSPPGGDQFYEQF
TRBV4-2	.	ASSRENRTDEQF
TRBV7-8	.	ASSPELSSNQPQH
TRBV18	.	ASSPVRVGTEAF
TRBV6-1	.	ASSEGLVTGELF
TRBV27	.	ASSSQGPDQPQH
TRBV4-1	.	ASSHGLAGGLAKNIQY
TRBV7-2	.	ASSLYSPETEAF
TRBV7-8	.	ASRGTSSHYEQY
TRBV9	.	ASSGRESGELF
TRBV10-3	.	ATGTSGRPYNEQF
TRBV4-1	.	ASSQVSGTGGAEQY
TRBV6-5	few	ASRTGWNEQF
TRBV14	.	ASSPFSLSGISYNEQF
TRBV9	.	ASSSSGGSQQY
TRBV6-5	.	ASSFQGGSYGYT
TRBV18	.	ASSLHSGNVGFEQY
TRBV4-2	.	ASSQDPGATEAF
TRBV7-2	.	ASSLAGTGSYEQY
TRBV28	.	ASSPGYEQY
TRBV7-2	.	ASSSRGANVLT
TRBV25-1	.	ASSGAYKGSSYNEQF
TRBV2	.	ASSGTSGSSDTQY
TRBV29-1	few	SGWSNTEAF
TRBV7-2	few	ASSSAWGRAYEQY
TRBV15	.	ATRKREYDNEQF
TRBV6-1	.	ASSEDGQRKERGYT
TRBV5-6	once	ASKSGDLPYEQY
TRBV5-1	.	ASSLGRGTSTDTQY